This T cell receptor (beta chain) comes out of a study of T cell changes during pregnancy in multiple sclerosis. Germline V gives CDR1 LGHNA, CDR2 YNFKEQ. The ends lost 0 bases at V and 15 bases at J; junction bases unmatched: 13. The CDR3 runs 15 residues. The data were produced by immunoSEQ multiplex PCR, yet TCRdb's version contains in-frame clones alone and is incomplete. The sample has nearly 50,000 clones, approximately 93% seen once. This clone was seen once. The gene calls are TRBV4-2 and TRBJ2-1, with TRBD2 identical over 8 bases. The sequence was obtained from a female donor with multiple sclerosis, enrolled in a pregnancy study. Sequenced here: CD4+ T cells from peripheral blood mononuclear cells, sampled in the first trimester of pregnancy. The CDR3 region has the DNA TGTGCCAGCAGCCAAGAGGTGGTAGCGGGGTCGGTTGGGTTCTTC. Translation gives CASSQEVVAGSVGFF.